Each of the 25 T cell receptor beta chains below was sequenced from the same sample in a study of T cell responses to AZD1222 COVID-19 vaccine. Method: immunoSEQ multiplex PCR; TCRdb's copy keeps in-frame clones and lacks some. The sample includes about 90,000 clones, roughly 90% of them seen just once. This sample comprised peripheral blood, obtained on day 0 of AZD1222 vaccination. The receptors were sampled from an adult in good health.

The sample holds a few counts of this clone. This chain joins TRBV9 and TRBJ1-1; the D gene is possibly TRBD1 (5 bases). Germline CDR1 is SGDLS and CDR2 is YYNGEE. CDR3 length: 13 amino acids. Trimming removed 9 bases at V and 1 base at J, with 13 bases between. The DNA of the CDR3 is TGTGCCACCGGGCAGGGACCGAACACTGAAGCTTTCTTT. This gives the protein CATGQGPNTEAFF.

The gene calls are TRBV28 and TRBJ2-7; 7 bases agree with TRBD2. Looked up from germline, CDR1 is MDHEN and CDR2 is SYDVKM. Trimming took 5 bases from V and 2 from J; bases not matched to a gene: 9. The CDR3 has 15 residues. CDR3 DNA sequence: TGTGCCAGCAGTCTCGCGACGGGAGGCCCCTACGAGCAGTACTTC. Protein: CASSLATGGPYEQYF.

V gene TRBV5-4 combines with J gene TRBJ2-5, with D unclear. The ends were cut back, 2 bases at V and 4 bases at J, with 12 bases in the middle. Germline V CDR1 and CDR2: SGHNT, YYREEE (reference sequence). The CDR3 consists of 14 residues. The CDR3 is CASSFPRPGETQYF. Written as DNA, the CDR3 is TGTGCCAGCAGCTTCCCTAGGCCCGGAGAGACCCAGTACTTC.

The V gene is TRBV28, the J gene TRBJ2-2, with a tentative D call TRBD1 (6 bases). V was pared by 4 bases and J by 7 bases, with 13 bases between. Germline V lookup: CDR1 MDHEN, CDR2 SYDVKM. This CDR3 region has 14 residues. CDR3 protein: CASSWAGAGGELFF. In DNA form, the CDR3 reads TGTGCCAGCAGTTGGGCAGGGGCGGGCGGGGAGCTGTTTTTT.

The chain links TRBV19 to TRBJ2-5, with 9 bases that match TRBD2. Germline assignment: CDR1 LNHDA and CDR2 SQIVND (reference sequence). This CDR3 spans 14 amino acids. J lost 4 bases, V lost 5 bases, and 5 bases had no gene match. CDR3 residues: CASSGTSGLETQYF. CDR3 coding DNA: TGTGCCAGTAGTGGTACTAGCGGGTTAGAGACCCAGTACTTC.

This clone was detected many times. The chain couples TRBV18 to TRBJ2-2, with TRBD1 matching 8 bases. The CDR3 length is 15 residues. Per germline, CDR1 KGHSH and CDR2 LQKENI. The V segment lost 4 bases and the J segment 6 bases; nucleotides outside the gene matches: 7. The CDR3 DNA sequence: TGTGCCAGCTCACGCAAACAGGGGGGAGCCGGGGAGCTGTTTTTT. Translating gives CASSRKQGGAGELFF.

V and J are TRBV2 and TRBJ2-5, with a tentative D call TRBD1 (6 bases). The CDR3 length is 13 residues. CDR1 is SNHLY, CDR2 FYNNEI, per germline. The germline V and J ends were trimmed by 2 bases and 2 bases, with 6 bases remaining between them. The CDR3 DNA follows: TGTGCCAGCAGTGAACAGGGGCAAGAGACCCAGTACTTC. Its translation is CASSEQGQETQYF.

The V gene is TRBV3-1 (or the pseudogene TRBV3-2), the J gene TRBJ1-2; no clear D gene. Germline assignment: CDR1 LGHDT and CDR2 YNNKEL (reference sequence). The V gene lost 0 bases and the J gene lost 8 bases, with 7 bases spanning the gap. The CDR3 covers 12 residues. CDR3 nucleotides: TGTGCCAGCAGCCAAGATAGTCGGGGCTACACCTTC. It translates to CASSQDSRGYTF.

The CDR3 spells CASRLGTGKTEAFF. CDR3 sequence (DNA): TGTGCCAGCAGGCTCGGGACAGGGAAAACTGAAGCTTTCTTT. The V gene is TRBV28, the J gene TRBJ1-1; 9 bases map to TRBD1. This CDR3 contains 14 residues. Trimming removed 6 bases from V and 5 bases from J; junction bases left unmatched: 7. Germline CDR1 and CDR2: MDHEN and SYDVKM.

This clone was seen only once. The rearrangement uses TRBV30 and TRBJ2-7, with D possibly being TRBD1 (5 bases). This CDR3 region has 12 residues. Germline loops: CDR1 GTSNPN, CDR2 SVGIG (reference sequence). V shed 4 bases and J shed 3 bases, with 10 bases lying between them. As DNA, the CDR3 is TGTGCCTGGAATAGGGGCCACTACGAGCAGTACTTC. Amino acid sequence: CAWNRGHYEQYF.

CDR3 DNA: TGTGCCAGCAGACTGAATAACTACGAGCAGTACTTC. It translates to CASRLNNYEQYF. The chain combines TRBV28 with TRBJ2-7; D is unclear. This CDR3 has 12 amino acids. V was cut by 6 bases and J by 3 bases, with 9 bases left in between. From germline, CDR1 is MDHEN and CDR2 SYDVKM. Filled out from reference TRBV28 and TRBJ2-7, the complete variable domain reads DVKVTQSSRYLVKRTGEKVFLECVQDMDHENMFWYRQDPGLGLRLIYFSYDVKMKEKGDIPEGYSVSREKKERFSLILESASTNQTSMYLCASRLNNYEQYFGPGTRLTVT.

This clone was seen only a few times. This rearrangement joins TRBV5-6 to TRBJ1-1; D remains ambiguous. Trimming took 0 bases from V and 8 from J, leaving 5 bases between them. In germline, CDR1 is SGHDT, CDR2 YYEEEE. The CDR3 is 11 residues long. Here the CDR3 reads CASSLGAEAFF. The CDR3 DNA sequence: TGTGCCAGCAGCTTGGGGGCAGAAGCTTTCTTT.

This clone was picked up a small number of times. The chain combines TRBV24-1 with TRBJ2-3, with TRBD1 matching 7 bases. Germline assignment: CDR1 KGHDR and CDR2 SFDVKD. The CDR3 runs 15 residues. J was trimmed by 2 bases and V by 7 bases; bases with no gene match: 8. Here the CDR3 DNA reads TGTGCCACCAGCCCAGGGGGAACGATCACAGATACGCAGTATTTT. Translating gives CATSPGGTITDTQYF.

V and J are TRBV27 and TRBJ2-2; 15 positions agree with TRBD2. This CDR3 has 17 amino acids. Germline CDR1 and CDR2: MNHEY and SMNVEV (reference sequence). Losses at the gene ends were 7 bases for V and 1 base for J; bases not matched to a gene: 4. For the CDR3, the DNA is TGTGCCAGCAAACGGACTAGCGGGAGGGGGAACACCGGGGAGCTGTTTTTT. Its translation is CASKRTSGRGNTGELFF.

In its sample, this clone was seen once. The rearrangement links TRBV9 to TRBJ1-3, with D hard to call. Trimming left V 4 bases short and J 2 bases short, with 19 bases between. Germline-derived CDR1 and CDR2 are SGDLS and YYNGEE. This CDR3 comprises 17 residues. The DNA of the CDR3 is TGTGCCAGCAGCTCCCCCATAGAGGGAGGAACTGGAAACACCATATATTTT. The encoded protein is CASSSPIEGGTGNTIYF.

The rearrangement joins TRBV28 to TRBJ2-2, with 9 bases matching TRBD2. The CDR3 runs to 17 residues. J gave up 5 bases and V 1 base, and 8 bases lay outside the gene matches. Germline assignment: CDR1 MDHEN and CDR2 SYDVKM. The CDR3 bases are TGTGCCAGCAGTTTATCTAGCGGGACGTCATGGACCGGGGAGCTGTTTTTT. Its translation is CASSLSSGTSWTGELFF.

CDR3 in DNA: TGTGCCAGCTCACTCACCGACAGGATTTCCTACGAGCAGTACTTC. Encoded protein: CASSLTDRISYEQYF. J is TRBJ2-7 and V is TRBV18; maybe TRBD1 (6 bases). Germline loops: CDR1 KGHSH, CDR2 LQKENI. The CDR3 is made up of 15 amino acids. V lost 4 bases and J 1 base, leaving 14 bases between the germline ends.

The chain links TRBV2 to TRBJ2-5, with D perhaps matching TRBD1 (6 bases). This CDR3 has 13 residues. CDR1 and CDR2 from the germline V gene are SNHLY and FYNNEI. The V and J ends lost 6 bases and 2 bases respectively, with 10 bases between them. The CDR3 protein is CASRQGWQETQYF. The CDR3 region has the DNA TGTGCCAGCAGACAGGGTTGGCAAGAGACCCAGTACTTC.

The CDR3: CASRETKGRGNEKLFF. DNA of the CDR3: TGTGCCAGCAGGGAGACCAAGGGTCGGGGAAATGAAAAACTGTTTTTT. This chain connects TRBV25-1 to TRBJ1-4; unclear D gene. The CDR3 length is 16 residues. The germline CDR1 and CDR2 sequences are MGHDK and SYGVNS. Trimming left V 6 bases short and J 5 bases short, with 19 bases between.

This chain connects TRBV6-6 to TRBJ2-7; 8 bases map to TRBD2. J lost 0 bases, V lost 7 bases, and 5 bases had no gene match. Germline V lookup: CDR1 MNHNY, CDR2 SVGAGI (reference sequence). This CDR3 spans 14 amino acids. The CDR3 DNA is TGTGCCAGCACCTTTAGCGGGGCCTCCTACGAGCAGTACTTC. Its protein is CASTFSGASYEQYF.

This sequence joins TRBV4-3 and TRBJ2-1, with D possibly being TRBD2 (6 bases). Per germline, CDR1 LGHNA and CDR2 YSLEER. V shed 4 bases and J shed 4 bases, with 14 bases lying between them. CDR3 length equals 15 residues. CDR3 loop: CASSPEVAAYNEQFF. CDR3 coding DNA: TGCGCCAGCAGCCCCGAGGTAGCGGCTTACAATGAGCAGTTCTTC.

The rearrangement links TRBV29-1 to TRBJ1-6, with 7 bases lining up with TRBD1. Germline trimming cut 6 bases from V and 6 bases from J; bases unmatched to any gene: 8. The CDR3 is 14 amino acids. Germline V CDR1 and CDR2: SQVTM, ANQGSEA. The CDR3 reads CSVKQGDGNSPLHF. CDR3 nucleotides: TGCAGCGTGAAGCAGGGGGATGGTAATTCACCCCTCCACTTT.

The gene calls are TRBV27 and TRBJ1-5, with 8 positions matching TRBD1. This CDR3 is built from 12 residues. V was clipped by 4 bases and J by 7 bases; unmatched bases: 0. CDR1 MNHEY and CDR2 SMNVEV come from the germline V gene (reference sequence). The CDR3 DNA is TGTGCCAGCAGTTCAGGGGGCCAGCCCCAGCATTTT. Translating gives CASSSGGQPQHF.

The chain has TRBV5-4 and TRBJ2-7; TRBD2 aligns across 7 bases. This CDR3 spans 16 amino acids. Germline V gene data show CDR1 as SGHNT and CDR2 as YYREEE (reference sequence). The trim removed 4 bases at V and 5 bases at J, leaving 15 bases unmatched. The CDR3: CASSTSLLASLDEQYF. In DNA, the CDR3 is TGTGCCAGCAGCACCTCCTTACTAGCGAGCCTAGACGAGCAGTACTTC. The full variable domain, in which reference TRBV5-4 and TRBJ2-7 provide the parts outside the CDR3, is ETGVTQSPTHLIKTRGQQVTLRCSSQSGHNTVSWYQQALGQGPQFIFQYYREEENGRGNFPPRFSGLQFPNYSSELNVNALELDDSALYLCASSTSLLASLDEQYFGPGTRLTVT.

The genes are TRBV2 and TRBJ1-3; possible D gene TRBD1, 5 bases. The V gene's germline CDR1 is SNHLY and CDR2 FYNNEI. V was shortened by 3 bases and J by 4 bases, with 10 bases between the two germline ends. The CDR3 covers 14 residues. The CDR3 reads CASSEQGGGNTIYF. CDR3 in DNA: TGTGCCAGCAGTGAGCAGGGCGGCGGAAACACCATATATTTT.